This entry concerns a single T cell receptor beta chain. No antigen is known for it. Profiled with immunoSEQ multiplex PCR; TCRdb holds only in-frame clones, not every one. The sample has 99,000 or so clones, roughly 91% seen once. This CDR3 region has 17 residues. Germline V gives CDR1 SGDLS, CDR2 YYNGEE. Trimming cost V 3 bases and J 5 bases; bases outside gene matches: 9. The data are from a study of T cell responses to AZD1222 COVID-19 vaccine. Regarding the study as a whole: Baseline serology detected seropositivity in only six AZD1222 recipients.

The V call is TRBV9, the J call TRBJ2-2, with 11 bases fitting TRBD2. The source material was peripheral blood, sampled on day 0 of AZD1222 vaccination. The TCR originated in an adult in good health. The CDR3 sequence: CASSANSGTSGTGELFF. Written as DNA, the CDR3 is TGTGCCAGCAGCGCCAACTCCGGGACTAGCGGAACCGGGGAGCTGTTTTTT.